Below are 17 T cell receptor beta chains sequenced from a single sample in a study of regulatory T cells in long-lasting Graves disease. Time point noted: newly diagnosed GD, antithyroid drugs for less than 3 months. With RNA extracted from PBMCs as input, the TCR library was made. HTBI primers from iRepertoire and Arm-PCR of CDR3 regions yielded the TCR beta libraries. TCRdb re-called the multiplex PCR reads with MiXCR, one entry per CDR3 protein. The data contain about 440,000 distinct CDR3 sequences, about 15% of them seen just once; the ten biggest clones take up 15% to 20%. These data are also associated with another study on T cells in Graves' hyperthyroidism and ophthalmopathy.

The source was peripheral blood mononuclear cells (PBMCs), collected at new diagnosis, from a patient treated with antithyroid drugs. Every receptor here comes from a woman aged 25 to 39 with Graves disease.

The chain employs TRBV30 and TRBJ1-2, with TRBD1 matching 7 bases. The germline V gene encodes CDR1 GTSNPN and CDR2 SVGIG (reference sequence). J gave up 4 bases and V 3 bases, and 2 bases lay outside the gene matches. This CDR3 has 12 amino acids. The DNA of the CDR3 is TGTGCCTGGAGGGGACAGATCTATGGCTACACCTTC. Translation gives CAWRGQIYGYTF.

This clonotype was found many times. This chain joins TRBV6-1 and TRBJ2-1; 8 bases map to TRBD1. V lost 2 bases to trimming and J lost 8 bases; unmatched junction nucleotides: 8. Germline assignment: CDR1 MNHNS and CDR2 SASEGT. The CDR3 covers 15 residues. The CDR3 DNA sequence: TGTGCCAGCAGTGAAATCCCGGGACAGGAATATGAGCAGTTCTTC. Translation: CASSEIPGQEYEQFF.

This clonotype came up many times. V and J are TRBV20-1 and TRBJ2-5, with D unclear. The CDR3 loop spans 15 amino acids. Germline loops: CDR1 DFQATT, CDR2 SNEGSKA (reference sequence). V was pared by 6 bases and J by 4 bases, with 21 bases between. The CDR3 DNA sequence: TGCAGTGCCGCCGACTTAGGGTATAGTGGAGAGACCCAGTACTTC. Translation: CSAADLGYSGETQYF.

This clonotype was seen ten or more times. V usage is TRBV6-5 and J usage is TRBJ1-1; D is uncertain. The length of the CDR3 is 13 residues. Germline V CDR1 and CDR2: MNHEY, SVGAGI. The ends were cut back, 2 bases at V and 1 base at J, with 5 bases in the middle. The CDR3 spells CASSYGGNTEAFF. As DNA, the CDR3 is TGTGCCAGCAGTTACGGAGGGAACACTGAAGCTTTCTTT.

This clonotype was recorded at least ten times. The genes are TRBV5-1 and TRBJ2-1, with D perhaps TRBD1 (6 bases). CDR1 SGHRS and CDR2 YFSETQ come from the germline V gene. CDR3 length: 15 residues. V was shortened by 1 base and J by 9 bases, with 17 bases between the two germline ends. CDR3 loop: CASSLYERGISEQFF. CDR3 coding DNA: TGCGCCAGCAGCTTGTACGAAAGGGGGATCAGTGAGCAGTTCTTC.

This chain uses TRBV5-1 with TRBJ2-7; no reliable D call. V lost 6 bases to trimming and J lost 6 bases, with 28 bases between them. This CDR3 region has 17 residues. Germline-derived CDR1 and CDR2 are SGHRS and YFSETQ. CDR3 amino acids: CASTYRRRRSRRGEQYF. For the CDR3, the DNA is TGCGCCAGCACTTACCGTAGGCGGCGTTCCCGGCGCGGCGAGCAGTACTTC.

With regard to this clonotype: A far larger clone differs by one base, so this is likely a read error. V and J are TRBV5-1 and TRBJ2-7; the D is unclear. This CDR3 region has 12 residues. From germline, CDR1 is SGHRS and CDR2 YFSETQ. The CDR3 DNA follows: TGCGCCAGCAGCTTTAGCTCCTACGGGCAGTACTTC. Translated: CASSFSSYGQYF.

This clonotype was seen at least ten times. This rearrangement joins TRBV6-1 to TRBJ1-5, with D possibly being TRBD1 (6 bases). Germline-derived CDR1 and CDR2 are MNHNS and SASEGT. This CDR3 comprises 16 residues. Trimming left V 3 bases short and J 3 bases short, with 15 bases between. The CDR3 region is CASSELGQRYNQPQHF. CDR3 nucleotide sequence: TGTGCCAGCAGTGAGTTAGGACAGAGGTACAATCAGCCCCAGCATTTT.

V and J are TRBV9 and TRBJ2-1; no clear D. Deletions cut 7 bases from V and 9 bases from J, with 8 bases between. The CDR3 extends over 10 amino acids. The germline V gene has CDR1 SGDLS and CDR2 YYNGEE. The CDR3 spells CASGPGEQFF. The CDR3 region has the DNA TGTGCCAGCGGTCCCGGTGAGCAGTTCTTC.

Notes on this clonotype: This clone may be a read error of a much larger clone one base away. Because the CDR3 is missing its conserved closing phenylalanine or tryptophan, this is likely a read error. This sequence joins TRBV2 and TRBJ1-2; weak D call: TRBD1 (5 bases). The CDR3 loop spans 16 amino acids. CDR1 is SNHLY and CDR2 is FYNNEI in the germline V gene. V lost 1 base and J 4 bases, leaving 16 bases between the germline ends. The CDR3 nucleotides are TGTGCCAGCAGTGAAGGACAGTATACTCTTAGCTATGGCTACACCTCC. It codes for CASSEGQYTLSYGYTS.

Comment on this clonotype: This sequence may be a read error, since a much larger clone differs from it by one base. This sequence joins TRBV5-5 and TRBJ2-1, with 10 positions matching TRBD1. V lost 3 bases and J lost 10; bases outside the gene matches: 13. CDR3 size: 16 residues. The germline V gene has CDR1 SGHKS and CDR2 YYEKEE (reference sequence). CDR3: CASSSPMGQGLVEQFF. The CDR3 DNA sequence: TGTGCCAGCAGCTCCCCCATGGGACAGGGGTTGGTCGAGCAGTTCTTC. Full variable domain (remainder filled in from reference TRBV5-5 and TRBJ2-1): DAGVTQSPTHLIKTRGQQVTLRCSPISGHKSVSWYQQVLGQGPQFIFQYYEKEERGRGNFPDRFSARQFPNYSSELNVNALLLGDSALYLCASSSPMGQGLVEQFFGPGTRLTVL.

The chain carries TRBV2 and TRBJ1-5, with 9 positions matching TRBD1. The CDR3 is 15 amino acids. Germline CDR1 and CDR2: SNHLY and FYNNEI. V lost 7 bases, J lost 6 bases, and 10 bases stayed unmatched. The CDR3 sequence is CASIFDRGESQPQHF. CDR3 DNA: TGTGCCAGCATTTTTGACAGGGGGGAGAGTCAGCCCCAGCATTTT.

This clonotype was observed a few times. The chain uses TRBV4-1 and TRBJ2-7; a weak D match, TRBD1 (6 bases). The germline V and J ends were trimmed by 4 bases and 3 bases, with 13 bases remaining between them. CDR1 and CDR2 from the germline V gene are MGHRA and YSYEKL. The CDR3 totals 14 residues. CDR3 coding DNA: TGCGCCAGCAGCCTTCGACTACAGGGCTACGAGCAGTACTTC. Translated: CASSLRLQGYEQYF.

This clonotype was found many times. The J gene is TRBJ2-3, the V gene TRBV5-1; D is unclear. The CDR3 loop spans 15 amino acids. The germline gives CDR1 SGHRS, CDR2 YFSETQ. Trimming shortened V by 3 bases and J by 0 bases, and 11 bases separated the two germline ends. The CDR3 nucleotides are TGCGCCAGCAGCTCAGGACGCAAAAGCACAGATACGCAGTATTTT. The encoded protein is CASSSGRKSTDTQYF.

The CDR3 sequence is CASNPIVSGNTIYF. In DNA, the CDR3 is TGTGCCAGCAACCCCATCGTCTCTGGAAACACCATATATTTT. The chain uses TRBV14 and TRBJ1-3; D remains ambiguous. Trimming shortened V by 7 bases and J by 0 bases, and 10 bases separated the two germline ends. Germline V gene lookup returns CDR1 SGHDN and CDR2 FVKESK. This CDR3 contains 14 residues.

This clonotype was seen at least ten times. The gene calls are TRBV5-1 and TRBJ2-1, with a weak D call TRBD2 (6 bases). V lost 0 bases and J lost 9, with 19 bases in between. Germline CDR1 SGHRS, CDR2 YFSETQ. This CDR3 has 16 amino acids. CDR3 amino acids: CASSLVGRTLGSEQFF. The CDR3 DNA follows: TGCGCCAGCAGCTTGGTGGGGAGGACCCTGGGTAGTGAGCAGTTCTTC.

This clonotype was counted at least ten times. The rearrangement joins TRBV19 to TRBJ1-2, with 10 bases fitting TRBD1. The germline CDR1 and CDR2 sequences are LNHDA and SQIVND (reference sequence). J gave up 5 bases and V 5 bases, and 5 bases lay outside the gene matches. The CDR3 is made up of 14 amino acids. As DNA, the CDR3 is TGTGCCAGTAGTCGAAGGACAGGGGGATATGGCTACACCTTC. Encoded protein: CASSRRTGGYGYTF. Using reference TRBV19 and TRBJ1-2 for the parts outside the CDR3, the full variable domain is DGGITQSPKYLFRKEGQNVTLSCEQNLNHDAMYWYRQDPGQGLRLIYYSQIVNDFQKGDIAEGYSVSREKKESFPLTVTSAQKNPTAFYLCASSRRTGGYGYTFGSGTRLTVV.